The present entry profiles one TCR beta chain with its context. Germline V gene sequence: CDR1 MGHDK, CDR2 SYGVNS. V was pared by 0 bases and J by 8 bases, with 7 bases between. The CDR3 runs 12 residues. The data were obtained in a study of CD8 T cells in Susac syndrome. Reverse transcription used about 0.45 to 1 ug RNA and random hexamers. TCRdb recomputed calls from the immunoSEQ multiplex PCR reads with MiXCR, one row per CDR3 protein. The sample includes roughly 130,000 distinct CDR3 sequences, roughly 96% seen only once; the top ten take around 0.12%. The rearrangement joins TRBV25-1 to TRBJ1-2; no clear D. The sequenced sample consisted of CD4+ T cells from PBMCs. The TCR comes from a human donor in good health. Here the CDR3 reads CASSEYTRGYTF. Here the CDR3 DNA reads TGTGCCAGCAGTGAATATACGCGGGGCTACACCTTC.